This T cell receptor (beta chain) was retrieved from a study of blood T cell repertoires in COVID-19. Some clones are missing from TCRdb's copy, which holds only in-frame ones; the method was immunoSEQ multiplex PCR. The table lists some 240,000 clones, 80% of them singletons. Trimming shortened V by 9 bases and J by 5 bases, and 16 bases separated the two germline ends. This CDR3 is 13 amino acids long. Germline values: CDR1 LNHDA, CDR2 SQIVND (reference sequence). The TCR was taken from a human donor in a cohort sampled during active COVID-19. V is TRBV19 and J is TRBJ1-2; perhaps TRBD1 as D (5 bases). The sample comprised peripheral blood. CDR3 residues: CASQNLAGYGYTF. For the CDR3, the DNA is TGTGCCAGCCAAAACTTGGCAGGGTATGGCTACACCTTC.